These T cell receptor beta chains were read from a single sample in a study of preoperative IRX-2 immunotherapy in early breast cancer. Clones were read by immunoSEQ multiplex PCR, and TCRdb kept only the in-frame ones, dropping some. The table has around 34,000 clones, over 90% seen once; the top ten hold around 6%. Sampling was carried out from a patient treated with IRX-2 immunotherapy. The receptors were sampled from a human donor with breast cancer. The CDR3 runs from the conserved cysteine through the conserved F or W.

V gene | CDR3 protein
TRBV11-3 | CASSLVLAPSAGELFF
TRBV4-1 | CASSHPRDSSNEKLFF
TRBV30 | CAWTSGAGQKLFF
TRBV11-2 | CASSWVGRETQYF
TRBV5-1 | CASSLADFNYGYTF
TRBV2 | CASTLTGRNTEAFF
TRBV4-1 | CASSQDDWRASGLAGELFF
TRBV6-6 | CASSYSTSGMGYEQYF
TRBV4-2 | CASSQDRRGHGNTIYF
TRBV10-3 | CAISQGLRETQYF
TRBV15 | CATSRVNRASYNEQFF
TRBV7-2 | CASSLIRRDKDTQYF
TRBV7-2 | CASSTWDPRSLTYEQYF
TRBV4-1 | CASSLGLAGNTYEQYF
TRBV6-6 | CASSPSQGRNEQYF
TRBV10-3 | CAISELTYEQYF
TRBV5-1 | CASSTGGTGPQHF
TRBV5-1 | CASSLWGDRIYEQYF
TRBV28 | CASTGTSYEQYF
TRBV28 | CASTLGGGLQETQYF
TRBV6-4 | CASSDSPLTGNEQFF
TRBV10-1 | CASSGTGTPYEQYF
TRBV28 | CASMRLNYGYTF
TRBV14 | CASSQFIRDLRGYTF
TRBV12-5 | CASGSPVSGDVDALHF
TRBV28 | CASSSAGQSSYNEQFF
TRBV19 | CASSRQGLGSAGETQYF
TRBV27 | CASSKGQFSGANVLTF
TRBV6-1 | CASSGRATNEKLFF
TRBV11-3 | CASSLEGLTTDTQYF
TRBV19 | CASSLGQTTWPQHF
TRBV19 | CASSWGGAGEVHEQYF
TRBV27 | CASSLSRQGFNEQFF
TRBV30 | CAWSQGSSDTQYF
TRBV9 | CASSVTLAGDRYEQFF
TRBV27 | CASSLAGGNTEAFF
TRBV29-1 | CSVADRGHYEQYF
TRBV7-6 | CASSPSGGRGTEAFF
TRBV5-4 | CASSLAANYGYTF
TRBV4-1 | CASSQPGTGLIGTPNEQFF